Listed below are T cell receptor beta chains from one sample, sequenced in a study of cytomegalovirus exposure and HLA in healthy donors. Here immunoSEQ multiplex PCR was the method, and the copy in TCRdb shows in-frame clones only, minus some. The data show over 150,000 clones, with approximately 80% seen just once and approximately 7% held by the top ten. The material sequenced was PBMCs. These receptors came from a woman aged 25 to 39 in good health and CMV-seropositive. Each CDR3 is given with its conserved first and last residue. A D gene is named only where the DNA matches it firmly.

CDR3	V	J	D
CASSYSSGYQPQHF	TRBV6-5	TRBJ1-5	-
CASSLTGGDQPQHF	TRBV7-8	TRBJ1-5	TRBD1
CASQRQINSPLHF	TRBV6-5	TRBJ1-6	-
CASSSQGDQPQHF	TRBV7-3	TRBJ1-5	-
CASTLDSYGYTF	TRBV6-1	TRBJ1-2	-
CASSPPGQGAYEQYF	TRBV18	TRBJ2-7	TRBD1
CAISDSRVGNTEAFF	TRBV10-3	TRBJ1-1	-
CASRFGENYEQYF	TRBV5-1	TRBJ2-7	-
CAINPSPTDTQYF	TRBV10-3	TRBJ2-3	-
CASCRGLDTEAFF	TRBV25-1	TRBJ1-1	-
CASSHWTSGEDGELFF	TRBV27	TRBJ2-2	TRBD2
CASSPSRDRVGTDTQYF	TRBV7-6	TRBJ2-3	TRBD1
CASSDRWETQYF	TRBV2	TRBJ2-5	-
CSVEVTVDTEAFF	TRBV29-1	TRBJ1-1	-
CASSQRGGPTDTQYF	TRBV14	TRBJ2-3	TRBD2
CASSENRQGNSPLHF	TRBV2	TRBJ1-6	TRBD1
CASSIDYYNYGYTF	TRBV19	TRBJ1-2	-
CASSQAGTGERYEQYF	TRBV4-2	TRBJ2-7	TRBD1
CASTPFPSTNTEAFF	TRBV28	TRBJ1-1	-
CASSISRTGGYGYTF	TRBV19	TRBJ1-2	TRBD1
CASWGEYGYTF	TRBV6-5	TRBJ1-2	-
CASSAQQGWGKNIQYF	TRBV9	TRBJ2-4	-
CASSLSQGPEQYF	TRBV5-5	TRBJ2-7	-
CASSQTGGGGYTF	TRBV6-1	TRBJ1-2	TRBD1
CASSRLTGAEQYF	TRBV7-8	TRBJ2-7	TRBD1
CAWSVSRGGAFF	TRBV30	TRBJ1-1	-
CASSPGRGRGDTQYF	TRBV11-3	TRBJ2-3	TRBD1
CASSSQGATATEAFF	TRBV9	TRBJ1-1	TRBD1
CASSSASRGFHTQYF	TRBV7-8	TRBJ2-3	-
CASSSGGTGYYGYTF	TRBV4-1	TRBJ1-2	TRBD1
CASSPRAGDTEAFF	TRBV5-1	TRBJ1-1	-
CASSYSTGTNYGYTF	TRBV7-2	TRBJ1-2	TRBD1
CASSQGLAENEQFF	TRBV7-2	TRBJ2-1	TRBD2
CASSELGTARGAFF	TRBV7-3	TRBJ1-1	TRBD1
CASSGGGGTTFENYGYTF	TRBV9	TRBJ1-2	-
CASTQGADSPLHF	TRBV7-9	TRBJ1-6	TRBD1
CASSPTSKGDTQYF	TRBV7-9	TRBJ2-3	-
CASSIVDRENSPLHF	TRBV2	TRBJ1-6	TRBD1
CASSHGQGRGTEAFF	TRBV6-6	TRBJ1-1	TRBD1
CAISESGGREETQYF	TRBV10-3	TRBJ2-5	TRBD2
CASSLVVAAETQYF	TRBV7-8	TRBJ2-5	-
CASSGQGQETQYF	TRBV7-2	TRBJ2-5	TRBD1
CATSREPGGASYTQYF	TRBV15	TRBJ2-3	TRBD2
CASSLYVWGEVDYGYTF	TRBV4-3	TRBJ1-2	-
CASSQGRTGANYEQYF	TRBV4-1	TRBJ2-7	TRBD1
CASSYHLGQYF	TRBV5-1	TRBJ2-7	-